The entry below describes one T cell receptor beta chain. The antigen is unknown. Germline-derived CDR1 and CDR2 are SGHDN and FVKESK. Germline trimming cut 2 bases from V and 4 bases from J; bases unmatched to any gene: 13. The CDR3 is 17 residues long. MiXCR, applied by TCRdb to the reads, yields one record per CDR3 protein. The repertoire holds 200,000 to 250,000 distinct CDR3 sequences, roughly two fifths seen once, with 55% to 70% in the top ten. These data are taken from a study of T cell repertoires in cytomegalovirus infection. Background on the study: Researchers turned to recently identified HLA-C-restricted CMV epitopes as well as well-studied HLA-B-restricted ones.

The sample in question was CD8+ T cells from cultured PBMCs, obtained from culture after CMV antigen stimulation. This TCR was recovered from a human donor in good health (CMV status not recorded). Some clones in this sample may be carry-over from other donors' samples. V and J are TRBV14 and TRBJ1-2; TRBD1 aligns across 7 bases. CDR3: CASSQFLRGSVGYGYTF. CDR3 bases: TGTGCCAGCAGCCAATTCCTCAGGGGGTCCGTCGGCTATGGCTACACCTTC.